A single sample is the source of the 28 T cell receptor beta chains below, sequenced in a study of blood T cell repertoires in COVID-19. Clones were read by immunoSEQ multiplex PCR, and TCRdb kept only the in-frame ones, dropping some. The data contain about 150,000 clones, 76% of them singletons. What was sequenced was peripheral blood. The receptors were sampled from a woman older than 75 with acute or convalescent COVID-19.

This sequence joins TRBV7-2 and TRBJ2-7, with 8 bases lining up with TRBD1. The trim removed 2 bases at V and 5 bases at J, leaving 5 bases unmatched. CDR1 is SGHTA and CDR2 is FQGNSA in the germline V gene. This CDR3 comprises 14 residues. CDR3 loop: CASSLQGALDEQYF. The CDR3 nucleotides read TGTGCCAGCAGCTTACAGGGGGCTCTAGACGAGCAGTACTTC.

V gene TRBV7-3 combines with J gene TRBJ1-1; 7 bases agree with TRBD1. This CDR3 region has 13 residues. Germline assignment: CDR1 SGHTA and CDR2 FQGTGA. J was trimmed by 3 bases and V by 5 bases; bases with no gene match: 3. CDR3 amino acids: CASSLTGDTEAFF. CDR3 in DNA: TGTGCCAGCAGCCTTACAGGGGACACTGAAGCTTTCTTT. Drawing the rest from reference TRBV7-3 and TRBJ1-1, the complete variable domain is GAGVSQTPSNKVTEKGKYVELRCDPISGHTALYWYRQSLGQGPEFLIYFQGTGAADDSGLPNDRFFAVRPEGSVSTLKIQRTERGDSAVYLCASSLTGDTEAFFGQGTRLTVV.

The chain recombines TRBV13 with TRBJ2-7; the match to TRBD2 covers 14 bases. The CDR3 has 16 residues. With V trimmed by 3 bases and J by 7 bases, 8 bases remained unmatched. Germline V gene lookup returns CDR1 PRHDT and CDR2 FYEKMQ (reference sequence). As DNA, the CDR3 is TGTGCCAGCAGCTTTAGGACTAGCGGGGGGACAAGGGAGCAGTACTTC. Protein: CASSFRTSGGTREQYF.

CDR3 DNA: TGTGCCAGCAGCCCAATGGGTCAGGGCATGGCGGACATTCAGTACTTC. Its translation is CASSPMGQGMADIQYF. The chain couples TRBV7-8 to TRBJ2-4; TRBD1 might be the D (5 bases). The CDR3 totals 16 residues. The V gene's germline CDR1 is SGHVS and CDR2 FQNEAQ. Trimming took 5 bases from V and 8 from J, leaving 22 bases between them.

The chain couples TRBV19 to TRBJ1-1, with 8 nucleotides matching TRBD1. J was trimmed by 3 bases and V by 7 bases; bases with no gene match: 7. The CDR3 is 14 residues long. Germline V CDR1 and CDR2: LNHDA, SQIVND (reference sequence). CDR3 sequence (DNA): TGTGCCAGTACCCTAGGACAGGGCCACACTGAAGCTTTCTTT. It is translated as CASTLGQGHTEAFF.

The J gene is TRBJ2-5, the V gene TRBV5-1; possible D gene TRBD2, 6 bases. With 2 bases removed from V and 5 bases from J, the gap between germline ends came to 16 bases. The CDR3 is made up of 15 amino acids. Per the germline V gene, CDR1 is SGHRS and CDR2 is YFSETQ. The CDR3 here is CASSLQDHRGETQYF. DNA for the CDR3: TGCGCCAGCAGCTTACAGGACCACCGGGGGGAGACCCAGTACTTC. The whole variable domain, filled in from reference TRBV5-1 and TRBJ2-5, reads KAGVTQTPRYLIKTRGQQVTLSCSPISGHRSVSWYQQTPGQGLQFLFEYFSETQRNKGNFPGRFSGRQFSNSRSEMNVSTLELGDSALYLCASSLQDHRGETQYFGPGTRLLVL.

V gene TRBV6-5 combines with J gene TRBJ1-1; D might be TRBD1 (5 bases). Germline CDR1 is MNHEY and CDR2 is SVGAGI. This CDR3 has 13 residues. The V end was cut by 4 bases, the J end by 0 bases, with 6 bases between. Here the CDR3 reads CASSWGVNTEAFF. CDR3 sequence (DNA): TGTGCCAGCAGTTGGGGGGTGAACACTGAAGCTTTCTTT.

This sequence joins TRBV3-1 (or the pseudogene TRBV3-2) and TRBJ2-3, with 7 nucleotides matching TRBD2. Germline V gene data show CDR1 as LGHDT and CDR2 as YNNKEL (reference sequence). With 0 bases clipped from V and 3 bases from J, the junction kept 6 bases outside the gene matches. CDR3 size: 16 residues. Here the CDR3 reads CASSQDLGGGTDTQYF. In DNA, the CDR3 is TGTGCCAGCAGCCAAGATCTGGGGGGAGGGACAGATACGCAGTATTTT.

The V and J genes are TRBV14 and TRBJ1-1; D uncertain. CDR3 length equals 14 residues. Trimming took off 0 bases at V and 7 bases at J, with 12 bases between the two ends. Germline V gives CDR1 SGHDN, CDR2 FVKESK. The CDR3 loop is CASSQEFRDGEAFF. As DNA, the CDR3 is TGTGCCAGCAGCCAAGAATTCCGCGATGGTGAAGCTTTCTTT.

This clone appeared a single time. The V gene is TRBV7-2, the J gene TRBJ1-2; D is uncertain. Deletions cut 2 bases from V and 6 bases from J, with 10 bases between. This CDR3 has 13 amino acids. CDR1 is SGHTA, CDR2 FQGNSA, per germline. CDR3 in amino acids: CASSLSSGDGYTF. The CDR3 DNA reads TGTGCCAGCAGCTTATCCTCCGGGGATGGCTACACCTTC.

A few counts support this clone. J is TRBJ1-1 and V is TRBV6-5, with TRBD1 as a possible D gene (6 bases). Germline V gene sequence: CDR1 MNHEY, CDR2 SVGAGI. Trimming left V 2 bases short and J 6 bases short, with 13 bases between. The CDR3 has 14 residues. In DNA form, the CDR3 reads TGTGCCAGCAGTTACGCTCCGCGGACAGCTGAAGCTTTCTTT. Translating it yields CASSYAPRTAEAFF.

The chain couples TRBV4-2 to TRBJ2-2, with D perhaps matching TRBD2 (7 bases). The V gene lost 1 base and the J gene lost 2 bases, with 23 bases spanning the gap. Germline loops: CDR1 LGHNA, CDR2 YNFKEQ. The CDR3 sequence is 20 residues long. CDR3 nucleotide sequence: TGTGCCAGCAGCCAAGCCCCGAGGGGGGGGCGGTTCCTTAACACCGGGGAGCTGTTTTTT. Residues: CASSQAPRGGRFLNTGELFF.

The chain links TRBV30 to TRBJ1-1; no firm D call. V lost 4 bases and J 0 bases, leaving 9 bases between the germline ends. Per the germline V gene, CDR1 is GTSNPN and CDR2 is SVGIG (reference sequence). The CDR3 extends over 13 amino acids. CDR3 bases: TGTGCCTGGAAGGAACAGCTGAACACTGAAGCTTTCTTT. Residues: CAWKEQLNTEAFF. The full variable domain, rest sourced from reference TRBV30 and TRBJ1-1, is SQTIHQWPATLVQPVGSPLSLECTVEGTSNPNLYWYRQAAGRGLQLLFYSVGIGQISSEVPQNLSASRPQDRQFILSSKKLLLSDSGFYLCAWKEQLNTEAFFGQGTRLTVV.

J is TRBJ1-6 and V is TRBV7-2; TRBD1 might be the D (6 bases). V shed 5 bases and J shed 7 bases, with 15 bases lying between them. Germline V gene sequence: CDR1 SGHTA, CDR2 FQGNSA. This CDR3 contains 15 residues. This CDR3 reads CASSIEQGPNSPLHF. The CDR3 DNA sequence: TGTGCCAGCAGCATAGAACAGGGTCCGAATTCACCCCTCCACTTT.

J is TRBJ2-1 and V is TRBV3-1 (or the pseudogene TRBV3-2), with a possible D match to TRBD1 (5 bases). CDR1 is LGHDT and CDR2 is YNNKEL in the germline V gene (reference sequence). V lost 8 bases to trimming and J lost 7 bases, with 12 bases between them. CDR3 length: 12 amino acids. The DNA for the CDR3 is TGTGCCAGCTCCTTAACAGGTAATGAGCAGTTCTTC. Translated, it gives CASSLTGNEQFF.

This chain uses TRBV3-1 (or the pseudogene TRBV3-2) with TRBJ1-2; no clear D. V was shortened by 4 bases and J by 8 bases, with 23 bases between the two germline ends. Looked up from germline, CDR1 is LGHDT and CDR2 is YNNKEL (reference sequence). This CDR3 contains 16 residues. CDR3 sequence reads: CASSLAHLTVIYGYTF. DNA of the CDR3: TGTGCCAGCAGCCTCGCCCACCTAACAGTGATATACGGCTACACCTTC.

This clone was picked up many times. The CDR3 region has the DNA TGTGCCAGCAGCCTCGGGACTAGCGGGAGGGGGAGCACAGATACGCAGTATTTT. This encodes CASSLGTSGRGSTDTQYF. The rearrangement uses TRBV9 and TRBJ2-3, with 16 bases matching TRBD2. The CDR3 has 18 amino acids. Losses at the gene ends were 4 bases for V and 0 bases for J; bases not matched to a gene: 5. CDR1 and CDR2 from the germline V gene are SGDLS and YYNGEE.

The chain carries TRBV6-5 and TRBJ1-1; D is ambiguous. The germline V and J ends were trimmed by 4 bases and 3 bases, with 9 bases remaining between them. The CDR3 has 13 residues. CDR1 and CDR2 from the germline V gene are MNHEY and SVGAGI. CDR3 loop: CASSFRPDTEAFF. DNA for the CDR3: TGTGCCAGCAGTTTCCGTCCCGACACTGAAGCTTTCTTT.

The table lists this clone with a few counts. The chain uses TRBV29-1 and TRBJ2-3; 9 bases are a match to TRBD1. With 4 bases clipped from V and 0 bases from J, the junction kept 5 bases outside the gene matches. CDR3 length: 15 amino acids. Germline CDR1 reads SQVTM; CDR2 reads ANQGSEA. The CDR3 sequence is CSVGLGTGSTDTQYF. The CDR3 DNA is TGCAGCGTTGGGCTGGGGACAGGGAGCACAGATACGCAGTATTTT.

The genes are TRBV2 and TRBJ1-3; D remains unclear. Germline V lookup: CDR1 SNHLY, CDR2 FYNNEI. V was pared by 7 bases and J by 1 base, with 11 bases between. The CDR3 runs 14 residues. The CDR3 protein is CASTGDLSGNTIYF. CDR3 coding DNA: TGTGCCAGCACGGGAGATCTGTCTGGAAACACCATATATTTT.

The count of this clone is one. This chain links TRBV5-1 with TRBJ2-2, with 7 positions matching TRBD2. Looked up from germline, CDR1 is SGHRS and CDR2 is YFSETQ. The CDR3 runs 15 residues. J was trimmed by 4 bases and V by 4 bases; bases with no gene match: 7. The CDR3 here is CASSPEGGTTGELFF. CDR3 nucleotides: TGCGCCAGCAGCCCCGAGGGAGGGACCACCGGGGAGCTGTTTTTT. Complete variable domain (other parts from reference TRBV5-1 and TRBJ2-2): KAGVTQTPRYLIKTRGQQVTLSCSPISGHRSVSWYQQTPGQGLQFLFEYFSETQRNKGNFPGRFSGRQFSNSRSEMNVSTLELGDSALYLCASSPEGGTTGELFFGEGSRLTVL.

V and J are TRBV3-1 (or the pseudogene TRBV3-2) and TRBJ2-2; perhaps TRBD1 as D (6 bases). CDR3 length equals 16 residues. Trimming took off 10 bases at V and 5 bases at J, with 23 bases between the two ends. The germline V gene encodes CDR1 LGHDT and CDR2 YNNKEL (reference sequence). CDR3 residues: CATRDTPDPTTGELFF. The CDR3 DNA reads TGTGCCACCCGGGACACCCCGGACCCTACTACCGGGGAGCTGTTTTTT.

The chain couples TRBV7-8 to TRBJ2-7; 7 bases are shared with TRBD1. V shed 5 bases and J 0 bases; nucleotides not matched to a gene: 16. Germline loops: CDR1 SGHVS, CDR2 FQNEAQ. The CDR3 contains 18 residues. The CDR3: CASSIKTPGQRSSYEQYF. The CDR3 DNA reads TGTGCCAGCAGCATCAAAACGCCGGGACAGCGATCCTCCTACGAGCAGTACTTC.

The chain combines TRBV24-1 with TRBJ2-1; the D is unclear. V was trimmed by 1 base and J by 10 bases, leaving 10 bases between them. The CDR3 has 13 residues. The V gene's germline CDR1 is KGHDR and CDR2 SFDVKD. DNA for the CDR3: TGTGCCACCAGTGATTTAAACAGCCAAGAGCAGTTCTTC. Protein: CATSDLNSQEQFF.

This clone has just one count. The chain joins TRBV7-2 to TRBJ1-6; D is undetermined. Germline V CDR1 and CDR2: SGHTA, FQGNSA. The CDR3 loop spans 15 amino acids. V was trimmed by 1 base and J by 9 bases, leaving 13 bases between them. CDR3 region: CASSLVSDWSSPLHF. CDR3 bases: TGTGCCAGCAGCTTAGTCTCCGATTGGAGTTCACCCCTCCACTTT.

The rearrangement uses TRBV11-2 and TRBJ1-1; TRBD1 agrees at 9 bases. Germline-derived CDR1 and CDR2 are SGHAT and FQNNGV. V lost 4 bases to trimming and J lost 4 bases; unmatched junction nucleotides: 4. This CDR3 is built from 14 residues. DNA for the CDR3: TGTGCCAGCAGCTCCGGGACAGGGACCACTGAAGCTTTCTTT. Translated: CASSSGTGTTEAFF.

CDR3 sequence: CSVEGGQGKRYNEQFF. The CDR3 DNA reads TGCAGCGTTGAAGGGGGCCAGGGAAAACGCTACAATGAGCAGTTCTTC. The V call is TRBV29-1, the J call TRBJ2-1; D is possibly TRBD1 (5 bases). The CDR3 has 16 amino acids. Trimming shortened V by 1 base and J by 3 bases, and 16 bases separated the two germline ends. Germline V CDR1 and CDR2: SQVTM, ANQGSEA.

This clone showed up just a few times. The rearrangement joins TRBV10-3 to TRBJ2-7; 16 nucleotides align to TRBD2. The CDR3 has 15 amino acids. With V trimmed by 3 bases and J by 10 bases, 6 bases remained unmatched. Looked up from germline, CDR1 is ENHRY and CDR2 is SYGVKD. DNA of the CDR3: TGTGCCATCAGTGAAGTGGGACTAGCGGGGGGGCGCCAGTACTTC. Its protein is CAISEVGLAGGRQYF.